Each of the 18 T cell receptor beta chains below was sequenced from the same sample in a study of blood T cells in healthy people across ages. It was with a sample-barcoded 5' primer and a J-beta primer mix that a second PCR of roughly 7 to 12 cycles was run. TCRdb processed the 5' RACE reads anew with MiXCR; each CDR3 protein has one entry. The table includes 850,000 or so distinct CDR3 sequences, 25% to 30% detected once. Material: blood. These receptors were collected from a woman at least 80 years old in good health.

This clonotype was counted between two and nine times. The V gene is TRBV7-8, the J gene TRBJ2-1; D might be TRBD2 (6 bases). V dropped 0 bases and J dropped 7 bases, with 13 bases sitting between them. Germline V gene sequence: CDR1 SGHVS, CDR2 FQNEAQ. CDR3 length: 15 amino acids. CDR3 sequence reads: CASSLASGGWNEQFF. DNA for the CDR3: TGTGCCAGCAGCTTAGCGTCTGGGGGGTGGAATGAGCAGTTCTTC.

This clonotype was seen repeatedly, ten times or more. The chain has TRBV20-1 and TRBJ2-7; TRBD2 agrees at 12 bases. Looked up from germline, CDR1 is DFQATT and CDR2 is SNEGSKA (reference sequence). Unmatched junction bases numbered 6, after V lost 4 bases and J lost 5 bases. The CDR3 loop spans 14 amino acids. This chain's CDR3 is CSAKRTSGINEQYF. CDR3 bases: TGCAGTGCTAAACGGACTAGCGGGATTAACGAGCAGTACTTC.

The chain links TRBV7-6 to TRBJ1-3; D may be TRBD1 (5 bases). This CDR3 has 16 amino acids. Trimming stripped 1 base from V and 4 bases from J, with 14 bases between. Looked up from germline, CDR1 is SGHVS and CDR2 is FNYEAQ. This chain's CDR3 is CASSLDIRGAGNTIYF. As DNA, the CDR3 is TGTGCCAGCAGCTTAGACATACGGGGCGCAGGAAACACCATATATTTT.

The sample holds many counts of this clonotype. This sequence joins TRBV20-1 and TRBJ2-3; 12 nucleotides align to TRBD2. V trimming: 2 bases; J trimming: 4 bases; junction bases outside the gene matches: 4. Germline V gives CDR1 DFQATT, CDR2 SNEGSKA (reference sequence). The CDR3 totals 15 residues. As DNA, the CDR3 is TGCAGTGCTAGAAGTGCTAGCGGGGGGGCAGATACGCAGTATTTT. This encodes CSARSASGGADTQYF.

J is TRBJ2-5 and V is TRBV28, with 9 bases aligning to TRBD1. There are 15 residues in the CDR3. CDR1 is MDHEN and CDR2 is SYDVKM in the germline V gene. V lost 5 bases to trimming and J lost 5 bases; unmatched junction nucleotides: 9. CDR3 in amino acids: CASSRHTGGLETQYF. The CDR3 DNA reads TGTGCCAGCAGTCGTCATACAGGGGGCTTGGAGACCCAGTACTTC.

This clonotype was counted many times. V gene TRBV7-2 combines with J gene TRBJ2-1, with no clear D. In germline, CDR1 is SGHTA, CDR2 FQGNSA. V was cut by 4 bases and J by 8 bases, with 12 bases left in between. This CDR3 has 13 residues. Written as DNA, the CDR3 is TGTGCCAGCAGCTCCCTCGCTACCGATGAGCAGTTCTTC. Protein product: CASSSLATDEQFF.

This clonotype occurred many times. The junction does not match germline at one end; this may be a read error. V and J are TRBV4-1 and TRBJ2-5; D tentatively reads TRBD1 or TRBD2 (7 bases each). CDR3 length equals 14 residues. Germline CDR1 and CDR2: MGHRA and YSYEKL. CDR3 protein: CASSQGGIQETQYF. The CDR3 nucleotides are TGTGCCAGCAGCCAGGGGGGGATCCAAGAGACCCAGTACTTC.

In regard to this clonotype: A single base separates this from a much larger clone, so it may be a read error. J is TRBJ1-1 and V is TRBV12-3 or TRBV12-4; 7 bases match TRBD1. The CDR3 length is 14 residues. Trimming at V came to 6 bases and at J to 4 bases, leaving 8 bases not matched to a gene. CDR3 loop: CASRQGQSSTEAFF. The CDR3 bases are TGTGCCAGCAGACAGGGACAGTCGAGCACTGAAGCTTTCTTT.

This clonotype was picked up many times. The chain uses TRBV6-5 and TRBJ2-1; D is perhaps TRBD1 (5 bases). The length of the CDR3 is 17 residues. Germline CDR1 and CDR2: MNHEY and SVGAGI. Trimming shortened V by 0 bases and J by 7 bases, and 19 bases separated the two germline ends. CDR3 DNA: TGTGCCAGCAGTTACTCGATTTTTTCAGGGAAGAGGAATGAGCAGTTCTTC. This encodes CASSYSIFSGKRNEQFF.

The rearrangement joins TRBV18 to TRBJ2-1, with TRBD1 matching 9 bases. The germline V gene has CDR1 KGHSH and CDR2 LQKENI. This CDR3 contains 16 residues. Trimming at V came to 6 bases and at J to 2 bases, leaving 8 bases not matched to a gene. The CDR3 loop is CASSPPRTGAYNEQFF. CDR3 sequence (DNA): TGTGCCAGCTCCCCGCCGAGGACAGGGGCCTACAATGAGCAGTTCTTC. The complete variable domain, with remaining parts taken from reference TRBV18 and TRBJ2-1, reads NAGVMQNPRHLVRRRGQEARLRCSPMKGHSHVYWYRQLPEEGLKFMVYLQKENIIDESGMPKERFSAEFPKEGPSILRIQQVVRGDSAAYFCASSPPRTGAYNEQFFGPGTRLTVL.

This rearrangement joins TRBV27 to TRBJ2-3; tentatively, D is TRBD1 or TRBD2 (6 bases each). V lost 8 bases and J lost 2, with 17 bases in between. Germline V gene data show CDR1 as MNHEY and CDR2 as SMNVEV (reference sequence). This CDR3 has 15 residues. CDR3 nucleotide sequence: TGTGCCAGCGGGGGGCACATTAGAGACACAGATACGCAGTATTTT. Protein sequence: CASGGHIRDTDTQYF.

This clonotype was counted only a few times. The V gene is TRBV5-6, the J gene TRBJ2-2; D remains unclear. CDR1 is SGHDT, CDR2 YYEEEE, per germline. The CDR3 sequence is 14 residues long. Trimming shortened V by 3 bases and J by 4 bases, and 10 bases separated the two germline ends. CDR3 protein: CASSSVDGTGELFF. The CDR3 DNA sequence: TGTGCCAGCAGCTCGGTTGACGGCACCGGGGAGCTGTTTTTT.

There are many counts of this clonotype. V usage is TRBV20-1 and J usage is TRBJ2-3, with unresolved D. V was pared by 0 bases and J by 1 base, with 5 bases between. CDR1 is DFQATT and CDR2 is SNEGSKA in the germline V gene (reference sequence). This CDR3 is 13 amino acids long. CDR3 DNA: TGCAGTGCTAGAGATTACGGCACAGATACGCAGTATTTT. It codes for CSARDYGTDTQYF.

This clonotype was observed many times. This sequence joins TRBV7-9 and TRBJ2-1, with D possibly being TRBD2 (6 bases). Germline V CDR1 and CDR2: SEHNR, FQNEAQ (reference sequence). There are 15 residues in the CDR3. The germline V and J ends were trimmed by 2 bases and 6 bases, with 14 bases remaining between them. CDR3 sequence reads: CASSLRGGAGNEQFF. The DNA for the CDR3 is TGTGCCAGCAGCTTAAGGGGCGGGGCCGGCAATGAGCAGTTCTTC.

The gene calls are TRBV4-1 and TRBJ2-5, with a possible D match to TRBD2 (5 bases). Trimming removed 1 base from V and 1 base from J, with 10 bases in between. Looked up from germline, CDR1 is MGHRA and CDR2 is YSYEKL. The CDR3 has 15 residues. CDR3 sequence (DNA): TGCGCCAGCAGCCAAGGTGGAGGTGTCCAAGAGACCCAGTACTTC. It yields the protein CASSQGGGVQETQYF.

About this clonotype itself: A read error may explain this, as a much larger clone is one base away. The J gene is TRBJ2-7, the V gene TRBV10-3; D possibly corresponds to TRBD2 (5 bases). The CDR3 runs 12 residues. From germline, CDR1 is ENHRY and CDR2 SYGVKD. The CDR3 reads CAISEQRETQDF. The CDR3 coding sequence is TGTGCCATCAGTGAGCAGAGGGAGACCCAGGACTTC.

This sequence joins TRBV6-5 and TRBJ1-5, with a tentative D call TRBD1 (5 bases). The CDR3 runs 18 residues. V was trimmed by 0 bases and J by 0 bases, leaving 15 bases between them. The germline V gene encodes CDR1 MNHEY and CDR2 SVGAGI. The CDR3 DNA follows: TGTGCCAGCAGTTACTCGAAAAGAAACAGGTATAGCAATCAGCCCCAGCATTTT. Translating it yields CASSYSKRNRYSNQPQHF.

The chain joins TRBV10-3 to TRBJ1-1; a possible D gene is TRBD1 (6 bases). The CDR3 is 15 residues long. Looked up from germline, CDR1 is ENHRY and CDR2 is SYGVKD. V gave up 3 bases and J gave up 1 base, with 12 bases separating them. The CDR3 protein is CAISDRGQKNTEAFF. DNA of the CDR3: TGTGCCATCAGTGACAGGGGACAAAAGAACACTGAAGCTTTCTTT.